The sequence of this T cell receptor beta chain was determined in a study of shared clonotypes between healthy human individuals. Across the whole study: The donors, a couple of women and three men, were aged 18 to 49. Each donor's CD4 naive and CD4 memory cells filled three plates apiece, CD8 naive two, and CD8 memory one.

Method: immunoSEQ multiplex PCR; TCRdb's copy keeps in-frame clones and lacks some. The sample shows approximately 2.4 million clones, more than 90% of them seen only once. To note about this clone: Other DNA sequences of this sample code for an identical CDR3.

Every one of the donors was a Caucasian adult that lived in Nashville, Tennessee. V lost 2 bases to trimming and J lost 2 bases, with 7 bases between them. The CDR3 runs to 13 residues. Per the germline V gene, CDR1 is MNHEY and CDR2 is SVGAGI. The gene calls are TRBV6-5 and TRBJ2-7, with D unresolved. The material sequenced was naive CD4+ T cells sorted from blood. The subset is: CD45RA+ positively selected. The sequence came from a man in his late teens or twenties in good health. CDR3 bases: TGTGCCAGCAGTTACGGCGCCACCTACGAGCAGTACTTC. Translation gives CASSYGATYEQYF.